The T cell receptor (beta chain) under discussion was sequenced for a study of T cell responses to AZD1222 COVID-19 vaccine. Whole-study findings and limits: Baseline seropositives among AZD1222 recipients totaled only 6 or 7. None of the repertoires were sampled until the peak T cell response had passed.

The CDR3 runs 13 residues. Trimming pared 6 bases from V and 7 bases from J, leaving 15 bases between. Sequencing used immunoSEQ multiplex PCR; TCRdb keeps in-frame clones, though not all of them. In the table there are 70,000 to 95,000 clones, about 90% of which are singletons. Second-dose intervals of approximately 4 or approximately 12 weeks were pooled. On this clone itself: No antigen is known for it.

The TCR comes from an adult who received the AZD1222 COVID-19 vaccine. The sequencing here drew on peripheral blood, taken 28 days after the second AZD1222 dose. The V and J genes are TRBV12-3 or TRBV12-4 and TRBJ1-2; tentatively, D is TRBD1 (6 bases). DNA for the CDR3: TGTGCCAGCAGCCCCGGACAGACCGGTGGCTACACCTTC. It yields the protein CASSPGQTGGYTF.